This T cell receptor (beta chain) was found in a study of siplizumab effects on memory and regulatory T cells. From germline, CDR1 is MNHNS and CDR2 SASEGT. The CDR3 loop spans 15 amino acids. V gave up 2 bases and J gave up 7 bases; unmatched junction bases: 7. It was about 10^5 TCR templates that were assayed per sample. Some clones are missing from TCRdb's copy, which holds only in-frame ones; the method was immunoSEQ multiplex PCR. This table holds 100,000 or so clones, roughly 91% found once. Overall study findings and caveats: Unstimulated subsets accounted for the mapping of only a minor share of the clones that were alloreactive. Unstimulated naive T cells seemed to show more diversity than memory cells did, and they also seemed to be among the major contributors to the alloresponse.

About this clone: Antigen specificity is unknown.

Source material: CD4+ T cells sorted from blood. The chain carries TRBV6-1 and TRBJ1-4; 7 bases line up with TRBD1. This receptor was obtained from a human donor in good health. The CDR3 spells CASSEKDRVAEKLFF. The CDR3, as DNA: TGTGCCAGCAGTGAAAAAGACAGGGTGGCTGAAAAACTGTTTTTT.